This T cell receptor (beta chain) is drawn from a study of technical replicates of blood from several donors. Produced via immunoSEQ multiplex PCR; TCRdb's table is partial and in-frame only. The data show around 15,000 clones, with approximately 80% seen just once and around 13% held by the top ten. Germline CDR1 is SQVTM and CDR2 is ANQGSEA. The CDR3 contains 11 residues. The genes are TRBV29-1 and TRBJ2-1; D is possibly TRBD2 (6 bases). The sequenced material came from PBMCs. This receptor was obtained from a human donor in good health. The CDR3 here is CSAGPSGEQFF. CDR3 bases: TGCTCCGCGGGACCCTCGGGTGAGCAGTTCTTC.